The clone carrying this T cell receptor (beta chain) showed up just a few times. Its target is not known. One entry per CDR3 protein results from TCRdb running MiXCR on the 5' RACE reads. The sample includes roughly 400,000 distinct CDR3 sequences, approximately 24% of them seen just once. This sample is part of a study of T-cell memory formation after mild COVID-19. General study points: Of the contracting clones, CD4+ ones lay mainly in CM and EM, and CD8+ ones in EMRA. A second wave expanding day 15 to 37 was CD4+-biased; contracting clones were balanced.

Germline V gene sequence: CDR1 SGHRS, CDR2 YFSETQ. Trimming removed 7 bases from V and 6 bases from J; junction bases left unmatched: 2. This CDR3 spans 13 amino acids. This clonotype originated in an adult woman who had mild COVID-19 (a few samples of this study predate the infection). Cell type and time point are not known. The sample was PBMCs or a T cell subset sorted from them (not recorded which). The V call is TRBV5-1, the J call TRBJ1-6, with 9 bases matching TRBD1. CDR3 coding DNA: TGCGCCAGCCGGGACAGGGTTAATTCACCCCTCCACTTT. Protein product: CASRDRVNSPLHF.